This T cell receptor beta chain derives from a study of technical replicates of blood from a few donors. The repertoire was sequenced with immunoSEQ multiplex PCR; TCRdb's copy has only in-frame clones and lacks some. The repertoire includes roughly 81,000 clones, approximately 86% of them detected once, and approximately 4.6% sits in the top ten. V was clipped by 3 bases and J by 2 bases, with 17 bases between them. Germline loops: CDR1 SGHRS, CDR2 YFSETQ. This CDR3 has 16 amino acids. The TCR comes from a human donor in good health. Some clones in this sample may be carry-over from other donors' samples. The chain combines TRBV5-1 with TRBJ2-5; TRBD1 might be the D (6 bases). Sequenced sample: PBMCs. The CDR3 spells CASSYQSRDTQETQYF. CDR3 DNA sequence: TGCGCCAGCAGCTACCAAAGCCGGGACACACAAGAGACCCAGTACTTC.